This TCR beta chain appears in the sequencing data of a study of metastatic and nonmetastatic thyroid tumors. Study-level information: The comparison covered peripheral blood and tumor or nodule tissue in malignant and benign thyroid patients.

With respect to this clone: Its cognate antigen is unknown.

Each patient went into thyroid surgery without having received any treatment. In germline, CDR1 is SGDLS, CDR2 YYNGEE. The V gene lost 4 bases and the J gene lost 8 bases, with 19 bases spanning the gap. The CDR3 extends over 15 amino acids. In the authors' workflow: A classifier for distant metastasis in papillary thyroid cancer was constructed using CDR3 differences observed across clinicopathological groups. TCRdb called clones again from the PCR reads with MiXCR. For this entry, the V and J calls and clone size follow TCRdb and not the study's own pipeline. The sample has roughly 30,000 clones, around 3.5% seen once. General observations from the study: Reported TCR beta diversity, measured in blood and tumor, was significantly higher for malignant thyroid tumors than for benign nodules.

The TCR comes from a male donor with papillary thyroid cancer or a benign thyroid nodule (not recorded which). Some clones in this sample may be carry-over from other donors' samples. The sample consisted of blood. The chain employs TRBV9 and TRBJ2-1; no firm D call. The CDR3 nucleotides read TGTGCCAGCAGCCCGACGCTGCTTTCCTATGATGAGCAGTTCTTC. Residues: CASSPTLLSYDEQFF.